These T cell receptor beta chains were read from a single sample in a study of molecular identifiers for immune sequencing clone quantification. Using its own MiXCR run on the PCR reads, TCRdb lists one record per CDR3 protein. This table has about half a million distinct CDR3 sequences, roughly 23% appearing once. Sequencing was carried out using naive CD8+ T cells from blood, with Jurkat cell RNA spiked in. The receptors here all came from a human donor in good health. Some libraries in this study had Jurkat cell RNA spiked in. CDR3s include the opening cysteine and the closing phenylalanine or tryptophan. The order of the fields is J gene, V gene, clone size, D gene, CDR3 protein, CDR3 DNA. A D gene is named only where the DNA matches it firmly. Clone size is not always given. Where it is, it says once, few, many or a class for expanded clones.

j_gene: TRBJ2-3
v_gene: TRBV13
abundance: many
d_gene: -
CDR3aa: CAKQTGRGSTDTQYF
CDR3nt: TGTGCCAAACAAACAGGGCGGGGGAGCACAGATACGCAGTATTTT

j_gene: TRBJ2-7
v_gene: TRBV27
abundance: many
d_gene: TRBD1
CDR3aa: CASRPGQASLGEQYF
CDR3nt: TGTGCCAGCAGACCCGGACAGGCCTCCCTCGGGGAGCAGTACTTC

j_gene: TRBJ2-7
v_gene: TRBV27
abundance: -
d_gene: -
CDR3aa: CASSFRGTPNYEQYF
CDR3nt: TGTGCCAGCAGTTTCCGGGGGACGCCCAACTACGAGCAGTACTTC

j_gene: TRBJ2-1
v_gene: TRBV6-2/TRBV6-3
abundance: few
d_gene: -
CDR3aa: CASSFRSPSSYNEQFF
CDR3nt: TGTGCCAGCAGTTTTCGATCCCCGAGCTCCTACAATGAGCAGTTCTTC

j_gene: TRBJ2-7
v_gene: TRBV6-2/TRBV6-3
abundance: many
d_gene: -
CDR3aa: CASSTWSSYEQYF
CDR3nt: TGTGCCAGCAGTACCTGGAGCTCCTACGAGCAGTACTTC

j_gene: TRBJ1-1
v_gene: TRBV6-6
abundance: -
d_gene: TRBD1
CDR3aa: CGSSYSRTGGRNAFF
CDR3nt: TGTGGCAGCAGTTACTCGAGGACAGGGGGCCGGAATGCTTTCTTT

j_gene: TRBJ2-6
v_gene: TRBV19
abundance: many
d_gene: -
CDR3aa: CASSPGWRSGANVLTF
CDR3nt: TGTGCCAGTAGTCCCGGGTGGCGCTCTGGGGCCAACGTCCTGACTTTC

j_gene: TRBJ2-3
v_gene: TRBV13
abundance: few
d_gene: TRBD1
CDR3aa: CASSFGTGDPTSTDTQYF
CDR3nt: TGTGCCAGCAGCTTCGGGACAGGGGACCCGACTAGCACAGATACGCAGTATTTT

j_gene: TRBJ1-2
v_gene: TRBV5-5
abundance: -
d_gene: -
CDR3aa: CANSFSRTVPTYNYGYTF
CDR3nt: TGTGCCAACAGCTTTTCTAGGACAGTCCCGACTTATAACTATGGCTACACCTTC

j_gene: TRBJ1-1
v_gene: TRBV19
abundance: -
d_gene: -
CDR3aa: CASSLRRGWTEAFF
CDR3nt: TGTGCCAGTAGTTTAAGACGGGGTTGGACTGAAGCTTTCTTT

j_gene: TRBJ2-2
v_gene: TRBV12-3/TRBV12-4
abundance: many
d_gene: TRBD2
CDR3aa: CASTTPSGYNTGELFF
CDR3nt: TGTGCCAGCACCACCCCTAGCGGGTACAACACCGGGGAGCTGTTTTTT

j_gene: TRBJ2-1
v_gene: TRBV24-1
abundance: few
d_gene: TRBD1
CDR3aa: CATLGPGQDGGDEQFF
CDR3nt: TGTGCCACCCTGGGGCCCGGACAGGATGGGGGTGATGAGCAGTTCTTC

j_gene: TRBJ1-1
v_gene: TRBV28
abundance: many
d_gene: -
CDR3aa: CASSPKVWPNTEAFF
CDR3nt: TGTGCCAGCAGTCCGAAAGTGTGGCCGAACACTGAAGCTTTCTTT

j_gene: TRBJ2-7
v_gene: TRBV9
abundance: -
d_gene: -
CDR3aa: CASSSLKSYEQYF
CDR3nt: TGTGCCAGCAGCTCCCTCAAGTCCTACGAGCAGTACTTC

j_gene: TRBJ1-1
v_gene: TRBV4-1
abundance: many
d_gene: -
CDR3aa: CASSQNSPNTEAFF
CDR3nt: TGCGCCAGCAGCCAGAACTCACCTAACACTGAAGCTTTCTTT

j_gene: TRBJ2-3
v_gene: TRBV7-9
abundance: many
d_gene: TRBD2
CDR3aa: CASSPNLAGSTDTQYF
CDR3nt: TGTGCCAGCAGCCCGAATTTAGCGGGGAGCACAGATACGCAGTATTTT

j_gene: TRBJ1-2
v_gene: TRBV7-9
abundance: few
d_gene: -
CDR3aa: CASGLNFNYGYTF
CDR3nt: TGTGCCAGCGGGTTAAACTTTAACTATGGCTACACCTTC

j_gene: TRBJ2-3
v_gene: TRBV7-8
abundance: many
d_gene: -
CDR3aa: CASTLTWLADTQYF
CDR3nt: TGTGCCAGCACCCTAACATGGCTCGCAGATACGCAGTATTTT

j_gene: TRBJ1-5
v_gene: TRBV2
abundance: -
d_gene: -
CDR3aa: CAGSEALPEQSEILYSNQPQHF
CDR3nt: TGTGCCGGCAGTGAAGCGCTTCCAGAACAGAGCGAAATCCTGTATAGCAATCAGCCCCAGCATTTT

j_gene: TRBJ2-3
v_gene: TRBV7-6
abundance: many
d_gene: -
CDR3aa: CASSSKPSGTDTQYF
CDR3nt: TGTGCCAGCAGCTCCAAGCCTTCGGGCACAGATACGCAGTATTTT

j_gene: TRBJ2-1
v_gene: TRBV5-5
abundance: -
d_gene: -
CDR3aa: CASSRQREYNEQFF
CDR3nt: TGTGCCAGCAGCCGACAGAGAGAGTACAATGAGCAGTTCTTC

j_gene: TRBJ2-3
v_gene: TRBV11-2
abundance: few
d_gene: TRBD2
CDR3aa: CASSPPGGRDTQYF
CDR3nt: TGTGCCAGCAGCCCGCCCGGGGGGAGAGATACGCAGTATTTT

j_gene: TRBJ1-2
v_gene: TRBV5-1
abundance: few
d_gene: -
CDR3aa: CASSLEYGVDGYTF
CDR3nt: TGCGCCAGCAGCTTGGAGTACGGGGTGGATGGCTACACCTTC

j_gene: TRBJ2-7
v_gene: TRBV19
abundance: few
d_gene: -
CDR3aa: CASSQGFTYEQYF
CDR3nt: TGTGCCAGTAGTCAGGGTTTCACCTACGAGCAGTACTTC

j_gene: TRBJ1-1
v_gene: TRBV19
abundance: -
d_gene: TRBD1
CDR3aa: CATRGAVNTEAFF
CDR3nt: TGTGCCACCAGGGGGGCAGTGAACACTGAAGCTTTCTTT

j_gene: TRBJ1-2
v_gene: TRBV2
abundance: -
d_gene: -
CDR3aa: CASSEGTLNYGYTF
CDR3nt: TGTGCCAGCAGTGAAGGGACACTTAACTATGGCTACACCTTC

j_gene: TRBJ2-1
v_gene: TRBV29-1
abundance: few
d_gene: -
CDR3aa: CSVEGGDAPYNEQFF
CDR3nt: TGCAGCGTTGAAGGGGGAGACGCTCCCTACAATGAGCAGTTCTTC

j_gene: TRBJ1-1
v_gene: TRBV7-2
abundance: few
d_gene: -
CDR3aa: CASSYHTGTHGVGTEAFF
CDR3nt: TGTGCCAGCAGCTACCACACCGGGACACACGGTGTCGGCACTGAAGCTTTCTTT